The clone carrying this T cell receptor (beta chain) was seen a few times. Clones were read by immunoSEQ multiplex PCR, and TCRdb kept only the in-frame ones, dropping some. The sample records 88,000 or so clones, roughly 91% being singletons. Germline V gives CDR1 SGDLS, CDR2 YYNGEE. V lost 3 bases, J lost 0 bases, and 5 bases stayed unmatched. The CDR3 contains 15 residues. This sample was included in a study of T cells in tuberculosis. After thawing and overnight rest, PBMC were stained with GMM-loaded CD1B tetramer, viability dye and anti-CD3 for sorting. The lipid loaded on the CD1B tetramers was C32 glucose monomycolate from Rhodococcus equi.

Sequenced: CD1b-GMM tetramer-negative cells sorted from PBMCs. This chain uses TRBV9 with TRBJ1-2; 7 bases agree with TRBD1. This TCR came from an adult woman with latent tuberculosis. DNA for the CDR3: TGTGCCAGCAGCGCCCGTGGGACAGCTAACTATGGCTACACCTTC. Its translation is CASSARGTANYGYTF.